The 30 T cell receptor beta chains listed next were all sequenced from one sample in a study of blood T cell repertoires in COVID-19. Libraries were prepared by immunoSEQ multiplex PCR; TCRdb keeps only in-frame clonotypes and omits some of them. The sample lists roughly 330,000 clones, roughly 86% occurring once. Sequencing used PBMCs or T cells enriched from blood (not recorded which). The receptors derive from a woman in her thirties who had recovered from COVID-19.

The chain joins TRBV7-9 to TRBJ2-7; D might be TRBD1 (5 bases). The CDR3 totals 15 residues. Germline CDR1 and CDR2: SEHNR and FQNEAQ (reference sequence). V was clipped by 4 bases and J by 2 bases, with 15 bases between them. CDR3 amino acids: CASSSRVGPPYEQYF. The CDR3 bases are TGTGCCAGCAGCTCCCGAGTGGGGCCCCCCTACGAGCAGTACTTC.

V usage is TRBV27 and J usage is TRBJ1-5, with D possibly being TRBD1 (5 bases). V was clipped by 2 bases and J by 4 bases, with 9 bases between them. This CDR3 has 14 residues. Germline assignment: CDR1 MNHEY and CDR2 SMNVEV (reference sequence). This CDR3 is CASSLLRGNQPQHF. The CDR3 DNA is TGTGCCAGCAGTTTACTTAGGGGTAATCAGCCCCAGCATTTT.

In its sample, this clone was seen once. The V and J genes are TRBV25-1 and TRBJ1-2; weak D call: TRBD1 (6 bases). CDR1 is MGHDK and CDR2 is SYGVNS in the germline V gene. V lost 2 bases and J 4 bases, leaving 11 bases between the germline ends. This CDR3 contains 14 residues. CDR3 loop: CASSERTAPYGYTF. DNA for the CDR3: TGTGCCAGCAGTGAAAGGACAGCACCCTATGGCTACACCTTC.

This rearrangement joins TRBV12-3 or TRBV12-4 to TRBJ1-2, with 7 bases lining up with TRBD1. The CDR3 sequence is 12 residues long. The J segment lost 4 bases and the V segment lost 5 bases, leaving 1 base of the junction unmatched. The CDR3 region has the DNA TGTGCCAGCAGTGGGACAGCCTATGGCTACACCTTC. Its protein is CASSGTAYGYTF.

J is TRBJ1-1 and V is TRBV27, with D possibly TRBD1 on 5 matching bases. Germline lookup yields CDR1 MNHEY and CDR2 SMNVEV (reference sequence). The CDR3 loop spans 14 amino acids. V was pared by 6 bases and J by 5 bases, with 16 bases between. The CDR3 here is CASRPISQGTEAFF. DNA for the CDR3: TGTGCCAGCAGGCCCATCTCTCAGGGAACTGAAGCTTTCTTT.

A word on this clone: Different DNA sequences within this sample yield the same CDR3. The chain employs TRBV28 and TRBJ2-3; D remains unclear. Germline V gene sequence: CDR1 MDHEN, CDR2 SYDVKM. Trimming cost V 5 bases and J 0 bases, with 3 bases left between them. The CDR3 contains 12 residues. The CDR3 spells CASSPSTDTQYF. CDR3 in DNA: TGTGCCAGCAGTCCTAGCACAGATACGCAGTATTTT. The full variable domain, completed using reference TRBV28 and TRBJ2-3, is DVKVTQSSRYLVKRTGEKVFLECVQDMDHENMFWYRQDPGLGLRLIYFSYDVKMKEKGDIPEGYSVSREKKERFSLILESASTNQTSMYLCASSPSTDTQYFGPGTRLTVL.

V gene TRBV19 combines with J gene TRBJ2-3; 13 bases line up with TRBD2. Trimming at V came to 1 base and at J to 7 bases, leaving 5 bases not matched to a gene. The CDR3 sequence is 16 residues long. Germline-derived CDR1 and CDR2 are LNHDA and SQIVND (reference sequence). The CDR3 coding sequence is TGTGCCAGTAGTATAGGTGGGACTAGCGGGACCCATACGCAGTATTTT. Translation: CASSIGGTSGTHTQYF.

The chain is built from TRBV10-3 and TRBJ1-2; D remains unclear. This CDR3 has 14 amino acids. In germline, CDR1 is ENHRY, CDR2 SYGVKD. V lost 2 bases to trimming and J lost 4 bases, with 11 bases between them. The DNA of the CDR3 is TGTGCCATCAGTGAGACCGAGGAGGGCTATGGCTACACCTTC. Encoded protein: CAISETEEGYGYTF.

The chain uses TRBV4-2 and TRBJ1-4, with D possibly being TRBD1 (5 bases). The CDR3 spans 16 residues. Trimming stripped 3 bases from V and 10 bases from J, with 21 bases between. Germline CDR1 reads LGHNA; CDR2 reads YNFKEQ. Here the CDR3 DNA reads TGTGCCAGCAGCCAGTCTCCCGGGGGGGGAGACATAAAACTGTTTTTT. It is translated as CASSQSPGGGDIKLFF.

The chain carries TRBV13 and TRBJ2-1; D might be TRBD2 (5 bases). Trimming took off 5 bases at V and 6 bases at J, with 17 bases between the two ends. This CDR3 has 15 residues. The V gene's germline CDR1 is PRHDT and CDR2 FYEKMQ (reference sequence). The CDR3 loop is CASSPPWQEGNEQFF. The CDR3 DNA reads TGTGCCAGCAGCCCCCCCTGGCAAGAGGGCAATGAGCAGTTCTTC.

V gene TRBV7-2 combines with J gene TRBJ1-3, with D uncertain. CDR1 is SGHTA and CDR2 is FQGNSA in the germline V gene. This CDR3 is 16 amino acids long. V was shortened by 5 bases and J by 0 bases, with 14 bases between the two germline ends. CDR3 DNA: TGTGCCAGCAGCCCGCGAGGGCAGTACTCTGGAAACACCATATATTTT. This gives the protein CASSPRGQYSGNTIYF.

The J gene is TRBJ2-1, the V gene TRBV27; 9 bases map to TRBD2. CDR1 is MNHEY, CDR2 SMNVEV, per germline (reference sequence). J lost 0 bases, V lost 11 bases, and 8 bases had no gene match. This CDR3 has 15 residues. CDR3 amino acids: CASKRGANSYNEQFF. CDR3 nucleotide sequence: TGTGCCTCGAAGCGGGGGGCCAACTCCTACAATGAGCAGTTCTTC.

The chain uses TRBV13 and TRBJ2-3; D might be TRBD1 (6 bases). CDR3 length equals 14 residues. V was clipped by 5 bases and J by 3 bases, with 12 bases between them. Germline V gene lookup returns CDR1 PRHDT and CDR2 FYEKMQ (reference sequence). CDR3 DNA: TGTGCCAGCAGCCATGGAACAGGGACAGATACGCAGTATTTT. Translation: CASSHGTGTDTQYF. The variable domain in full, completed from reference TRBV13 and TRBJ2-3, reads AAGVIQSPRHLIKEKRETATLKCYPIPRHDTVYWYQQGPGQDPQFLISFYEKMQSDKGSIPDRFSAQQFSDYHSELNMSSLELGDSALYFCASSHGTGTDTQYFGPGTRLTVL.

This chain uses TRBV6-2 or TRBV6-3 with TRBJ1-6; 8 nucleotides match TRBD1. The CDR3 consists of 15 residues. After removal of 6 bases from V and 7 bases from J, the junction contained 8 bases not matched to a gene. CDR1 is MNHEY, CDR2 SVGEGT, per germline. CDR3 residues: CASSPRGQGNSPLHF. In DNA form, the CDR3 reads TGTGCCAGCAGCCCCCGCGGACAGGGAAATTCACCCCTCCACTTT.

The chain carries TRBV3-1 (or the pseudogene TRBV3-2) and TRBJ2-7, with D perhaps matching TRBD2 (6 bases). Germline V CDR1 and CDR2: LGHDT, YNNKEL (reference sequence). There are 13 residues in the CDR3. Trimming cost V 3 bases and J 2 bases, with 8 bases left between them. The DNA of the CDR3 is TGTGCCAGCAGCCAGGAGGGAGCCTACGAGCAGTACTTC. This sequence encodes CASSQEGAYEQYF.

This rearrangement joins TRBV2 to TRBJ2-2, with 8 positions matching TRBD1. The CDR3 is 15 residues long. Unmatched junction bases numbered 9, after V lost 10 bases and J lost 2 bases. Germline-derived CDR1 and CDR2 are SNHLY and FYNNEI. DNA of the CDR3: TGTGCCACAAAACAGGGGGGAGGAAACACCGGGGAGCTGTTTTTT. Translated: CATKQGGGNTGELFF.

The rearrangement links TRBV5-1 to TRBJ1-6, with D possibly matching TRBD1 (6 bases). V was cut by 2 bases and J by 8 bases, with 14 bases left in between. Germline lookup yields CDR1 SGHRS and CDR2 YFSETQ. This CDR3 spans 15 amino acids. The DNA for the CDR3 is TGCGCCAGCAGCTTAGGGGGTGCTTTGGATTCACCCCTCCACTTT. Its translation: CASSLGGALDSPLHF.

V is TRBV27 and J is TRBJ2-3; 9 nucleotides align to TRBD2. The CDR3 contains 15 residues. V dropped 0 bases and J dropped 5; count of bases not matched to a gene: 3. From germline, CDR1 is MNHEY and CDR2 SMNVEV (reference sequence). CDR3 in amino acids: CASSLSPSGVDTQYF. As DNA, the CDR3 is TGTGCCAGCAGTTTATCGCCTAGCGGGGTAGATACGCAGTATTTT.

This chain joins TRBV4-1 and TRBJ1-2; 7 bases line up with TRBD1. The CDR3 length is 14 residues. V lost 0 bases to trimming and J lost 4 bases; unmatched junction nucleotides: 2. CDR1 and CDR2 from the germline V gene are MGHRA and YSYEKL. The DNA for the CDR3 is TGCGCCAGCAGCCAAGAGACAGGGCGCTATGGCTACACCTTC. Translation: CASSQETGRYGYTF.

This chain joins TRBV6-5 and TRBJ1-3; maybe TRBD1 (6 bases). Germline V gene data show CDR1 as MNHEY and CDR2 as SVGAGI. The CDR3 has 15 amino acids. V lost 0 bases to trimming and J lost 2 bases, with 8 bases between them. CDR3 in amino acids: CASSYSGGPGNTIYF. CDR3 in DNA: TGTGCCAGCAGTTACTCGGGGGGGCCTGGAAACACCATATATTTT.

This clone showed up just a few times. This sequence joins TRBV5-8 and TRBJ1-1; weak D call: TRBD1 (5 bases). The CDR3 totals 10 residues. The V and J ends lost 9 bases and 8 bases respectively, with 11 bases between them. CDR1 and CDR2 from the germline V gene are SGHTS and YDEGEE. CDR3 bases: TGTGCCACCGGGGGGACCGAAGCTTTCTTT. Its translation is CATGGTEAFF.

The CDR3 reads CATDAGGAGANVLTF. CDR3 coding DNA: TGTGCCACCGACGCGGGGGGCGCTGGGGCCAACGTCCTGACTTTC. The V and J genes are TRBV19 and TRBJ2-6, with 8 bases fitting TRBD2. The germline V gene encodes CDR1 LNHDA and CDR2 SQIVND (reference sequence). The CDR3 is 15 amino acids. Trimming removed 10 bases from V and 2 bases from J; junction bases left unmatched: 7.

The gene calls are TRBV7-2 and TRBJ2-5, with 13 bases matching TRBD2. Trimming took 4 bases from V and 2 from J; bases not matched to a gene: 1. Germline values: CDR1 SGHTA, CDR2 FQGNSA. The CDR3 is made up of 15 amino acids. CDR3 protein: CASSSLAGGQETQYF. DNA for the CDR3: TGTGCCAGCAGCTCACTAGCGGGGGGGCAAGAGACCCAGTACTTC.

This sequence joins TRBV9 and TRBJ1-1; 7 nucleotides align to TRBD1. Germline values: CDR1 SGDLS, CDR2 YYNGEE. The CDR3 is made up of 14 amino acids. V lost 4 bases and J lost 4; bases outside the gene matches: 7. As DNA, the CDR3 is TGTGCCAGCAGCCTGGGGACAGCCCTCACTGAAGCTTTCTTT. This sequence encodes CASSLGTALTEAFF.

The chain couples TRBV2 to TRBJ1-2; D ambiguous. V lost 3 bases and J 2 bases, leaving 7 bases between the germline ends. The CDR3 runs to 13 residues. Germline V gives CDR1 SNHLY, CDR2 FYNNEI. In DNA, the CDR3 is TGTGCCAGCAGTGAGCCGGTAAACTATGGCTACACCTTC. Its translation is CASSEPVNYGYTF.

The chain couples TRBV11-3 to TRBJ2-1, with D perhaps matching TRBD2 (5 bases). Germline V gene sequence: CDR1 SGHNT, CDR2 YENEEA. This CDR3 has 13 residues. Trimming removed 5 bases from V and 4 bases from J, with 9 bases in between. Here the CDR3 reads CASSGRGYNEQFF. The CDR3 coding sequence is TGTGCCAGCAGCGGACGGGGTTACAATGAGCAGTTCTTC.

The chain carries TRBV6-5 and TRBJ2-1; D gene unclear. Trimming removed 0 bases from V and 3 bases from J, with 3 bases in between. The CDR3 is made up of 13 amino acids. Germline V gene data show CDR1 as MNHEY and CDR2 as SVGAGI. The CDR3, as DNA: TGTGCCAGCAGTTACTCCGTCTACAATGAGCAGTTCTTC. Translated, it gives CASSYSVYNEQFF.

In this sample, this clone turned up a few times. This chain uses TRBV7-8 with TRBJ1-1, with 7 bases lining up with TRBD1. The CDR3 loop spans 14 amino acids. Trimming cost V 3 bases and J 4 bases; bases outside gene matches: 5. Germline lookup yields CDR1 SGHVS and CDR2 FQNEAQ. CDR3 bases: TGTGCCAGCAGCTTGGGACAGCCACCCACTGAAGCTTTCTTT. Translation gives CASSLGQPPTEAFF.

V usage is TRBV4-2 and J usage is TRBJ2-3, with TRBD2 as a possible D gene (7 bases). This CDR3 contains 16 residues. CDR1 and CDR2 (germline): LGHNA, YNFKEQ. V dropped 4 bases and J dropped 5 bases, with 19 bases sitting between them. The CDR3 region has the DNA TGTGCCAGCAGCCCCAAACAAGGACTAGGGGGAGATACGCAGTATTTT. As protein: CASSPKQGLGGDTQYF.

The chain is built from TRBV6-1 and TRBJ2-1; no definite D call. The V and J ends lost 0 bases and 7 bases respectively, with 19 bases between them. CDR3 length: 17 amino acids. Germline loops: CDR1 MNHNS, CDR2 SASEGT. This CDR3 reads CASSEAMGRAASNEQFF. Here the CDR3 DNA reads TGTGCCAGCAGTGAAGCTATGGGTCGTGCCGCTAGTAATGAGCAGTTCTTC.